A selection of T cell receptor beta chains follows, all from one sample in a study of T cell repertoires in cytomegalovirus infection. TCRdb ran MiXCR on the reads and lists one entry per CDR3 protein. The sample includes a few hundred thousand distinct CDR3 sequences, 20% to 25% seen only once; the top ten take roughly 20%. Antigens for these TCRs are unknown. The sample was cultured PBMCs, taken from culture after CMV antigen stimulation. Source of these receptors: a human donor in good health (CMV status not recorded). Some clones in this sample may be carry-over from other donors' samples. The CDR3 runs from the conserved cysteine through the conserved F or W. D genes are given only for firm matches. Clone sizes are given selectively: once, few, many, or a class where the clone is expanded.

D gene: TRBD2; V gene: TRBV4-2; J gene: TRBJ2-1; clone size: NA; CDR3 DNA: TGTGCCAGCAGCCGCCTAGCGGTGAGCTCCTACAATGAGCAGTTCTTC; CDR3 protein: CASSRLAVSSYNEQFF
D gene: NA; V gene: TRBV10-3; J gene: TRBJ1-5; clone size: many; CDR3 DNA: TGTGCCATCAGGGGGGACGGGGGCCAGCCCCAGCATTTT; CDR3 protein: CAIRGDGGQPQHF
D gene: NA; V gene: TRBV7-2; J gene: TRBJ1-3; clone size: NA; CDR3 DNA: TGTGCCAGCAGCACGTACTTTCCTGGAAACACCATATATTTT; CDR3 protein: CASSTYFPGNTIYF
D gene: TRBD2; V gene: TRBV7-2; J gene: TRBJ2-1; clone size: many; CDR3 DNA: TGTGCCAGCAGCTTAGCGCTAAGGGGGACTAGCGGGAGAACTGAGCAGTTCTTC; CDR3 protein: CASSLALRGTSGRTEQFF
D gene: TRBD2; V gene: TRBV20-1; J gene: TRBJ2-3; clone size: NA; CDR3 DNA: TGCAGTGCTAGAGACTCTAGCGGGAGTACAGATACGCAGTATTTT; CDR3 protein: CSARDSSGSTDTQYF
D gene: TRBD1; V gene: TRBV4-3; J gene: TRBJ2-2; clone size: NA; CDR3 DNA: TGCGCCAGCAGCCAGGAGACAGGGGCGAACACCGGGGAGCTGTTTTTT; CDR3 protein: CASSQETGANTGELFF
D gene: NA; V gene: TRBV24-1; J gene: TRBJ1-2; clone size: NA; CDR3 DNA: TGTGCCACCAGTGATTCGGGACACAACTATGGCTACACCTTC; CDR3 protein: CATSDSGHNYGYTF
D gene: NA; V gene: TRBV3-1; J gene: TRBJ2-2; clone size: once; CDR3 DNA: TGTGCCAGCAGCCAAGAAAGCACCGGGGAGCTGTTTTTT; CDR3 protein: CASSQESTGELFF
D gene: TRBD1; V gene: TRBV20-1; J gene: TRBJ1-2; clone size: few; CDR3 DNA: TGCAGTGCTAGCGCTAGGACAGGGGGCATTGGCTACACCTTC; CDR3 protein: CSASARTGGIGYTF
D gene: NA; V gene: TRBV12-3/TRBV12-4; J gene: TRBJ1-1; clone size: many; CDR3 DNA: TGTGCCTGCCACAAGGGCACTGAAGCTTTCTTT; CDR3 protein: CACHKGTEAFF
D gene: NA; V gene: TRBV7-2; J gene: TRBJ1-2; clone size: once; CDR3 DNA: TGTGCCAGCAGCTTACCCGGGGGGGGAGATGGCTACACCTTC; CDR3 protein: CASSLPGGGDGYTF
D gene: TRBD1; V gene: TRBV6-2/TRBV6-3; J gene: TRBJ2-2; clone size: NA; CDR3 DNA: TGTGCCAGCAGTTACCTACTGGACAGGTTCCAGATTAAGGACACCGGGGAGCTGTTTTTT; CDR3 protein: CASSYLLDRFQIKDTGELFF
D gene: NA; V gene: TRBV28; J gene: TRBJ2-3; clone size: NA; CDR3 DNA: TGTGCCAGCTTTGGCGGTGGGACAGATACGCAGTATTTT; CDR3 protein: CASFGGGTDTQYF
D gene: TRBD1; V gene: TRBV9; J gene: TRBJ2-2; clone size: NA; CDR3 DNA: TGTGCCAGCAGCGGACAGGGCACCGGGGAGCTGTTTTTT; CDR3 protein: CASSGQGTGELFF
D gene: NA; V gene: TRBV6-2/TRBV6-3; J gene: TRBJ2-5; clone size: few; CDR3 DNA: TGTGCCAGCAGTTACTCGACGACGAACAGCCTAGGGAAAGAGACCCAGTACTTC; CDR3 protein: CASSYSTTNSLGKETQYF
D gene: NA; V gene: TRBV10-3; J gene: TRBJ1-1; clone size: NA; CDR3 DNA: TGTGCCACGGGCGGGAAGGGATTTAACACTGAAGCTTTCTTT; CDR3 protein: CATGGKGFNTEAFF
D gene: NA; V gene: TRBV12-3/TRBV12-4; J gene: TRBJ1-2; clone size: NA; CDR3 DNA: TGTGCCAGCAGTTTAGTCGACGTTCTCCGTTTCTCTAACTATGGCTACACCTTC; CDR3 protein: CASSLVDVLRFSNYGYTF
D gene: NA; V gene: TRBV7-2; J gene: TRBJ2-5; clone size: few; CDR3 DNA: TGTGCCAGCAGCTTGAGCAGTGGGGGAGAGACCCAGTACTTC; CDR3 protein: CASSLSSGGETQYF
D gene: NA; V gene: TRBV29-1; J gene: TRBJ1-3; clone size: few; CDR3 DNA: TGCAGCGCAGGAGGAAACACCATATATTTT; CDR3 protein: CSAGGNTIYF
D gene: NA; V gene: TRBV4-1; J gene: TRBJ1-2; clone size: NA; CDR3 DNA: TGCGCCAGCAGCCAAGTCGGGGTAGGCAGGGTCGATGGTGGCTACACCTTC; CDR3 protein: CASSQVGVGRVDGGYTF
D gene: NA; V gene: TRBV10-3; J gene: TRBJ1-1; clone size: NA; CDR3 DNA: TGTGCCATCAGTGGGACGGAGGGTGGAACGGCTTTCTTT; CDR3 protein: CAISGTEGGTAFF
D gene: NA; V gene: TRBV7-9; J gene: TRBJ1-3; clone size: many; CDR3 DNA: TGTGCCAGCAGCAGTACGACAGTCTCTGGAAACACCATATATTTT; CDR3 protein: CASSSTTVSGNTIYF
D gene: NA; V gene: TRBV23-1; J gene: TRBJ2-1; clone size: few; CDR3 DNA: TGCGCCAGCAGTCAATCGAAACACGGGTGTGATAATGAGCAGTTCTTC; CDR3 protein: CASSQSKHGCDNEQFF
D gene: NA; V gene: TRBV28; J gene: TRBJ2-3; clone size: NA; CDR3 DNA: TGTGCCAGCGGTTGGCTAGCGAGGAGATCTAGCACAGATACGCAGTATTTT; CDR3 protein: CASGWLARRSSTDTQYF
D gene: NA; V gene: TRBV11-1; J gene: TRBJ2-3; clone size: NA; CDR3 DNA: TGTGCCAGCAGCTCCCTGGGGTCTAGCACAGATACGCAGTATTTT; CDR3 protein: CASSSLGSSTDTQYF
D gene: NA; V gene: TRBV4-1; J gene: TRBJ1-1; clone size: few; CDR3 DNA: TGCGCCAGCAGCCAAATCCAGGGAGCTGAAGCTTTCTTT; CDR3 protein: CASSQIQGAEAFF
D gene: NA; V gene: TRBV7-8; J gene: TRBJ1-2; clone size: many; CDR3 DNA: TGTGCCAGCAGCTTAGAGAATAACTATGGCTACACCTTC; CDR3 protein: CASSLENNYGYTF
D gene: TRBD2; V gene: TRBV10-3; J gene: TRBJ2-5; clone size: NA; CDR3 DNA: TGTGCCATCAGCGGGCCAGCGGGAGGAGTAAAAGAGACCCAGTACTTC; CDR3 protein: CAISGPAGGVKETQYF
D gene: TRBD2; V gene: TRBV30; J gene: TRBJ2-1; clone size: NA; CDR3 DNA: TGTGCCTGGAGTGTACTAGCGGGAGGGCCACAGTTCTTC; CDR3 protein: CAWSVLAGGPQFF
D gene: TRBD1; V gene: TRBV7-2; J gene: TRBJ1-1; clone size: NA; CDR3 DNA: TGTGCCAGCAGCCCCTCTCCACAGGGGCGAAACACTGAAGCTTTCTTT; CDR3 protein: CASSPSPQGRNTEAFF
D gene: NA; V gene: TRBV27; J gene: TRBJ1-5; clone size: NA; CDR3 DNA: TGTGCCAGCAGCCCCGGACATGGCAATCAGCCCCAGCATTTT; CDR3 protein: CASSPGHGNQPQHF
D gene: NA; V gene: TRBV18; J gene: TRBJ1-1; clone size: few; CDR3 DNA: TGTGCCAGCTCAACAATCAGGGAAGTGAGGACTGAAGCTTTCTTT; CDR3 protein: CASSTIREVRTEAFF
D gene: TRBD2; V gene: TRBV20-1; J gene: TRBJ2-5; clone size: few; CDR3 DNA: TGCAGTGCCCCCCTAGCGGGAGTTCAGCTAGAGACCCAGTACTTC; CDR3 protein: CSAPLAGVQLETQYF
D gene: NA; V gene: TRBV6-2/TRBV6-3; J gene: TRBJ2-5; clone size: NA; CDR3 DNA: TGTGCCGGCGATCCTAGGTTCGACCAGTACTTC; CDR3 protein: CAGDPRFDQYF
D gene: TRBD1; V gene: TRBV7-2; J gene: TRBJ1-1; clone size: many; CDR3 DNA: TGTGCCAGCAGCTGGGACAGGCTGAACACTGAAGCTTTCTTT; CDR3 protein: CASSWDRLNTEAFF
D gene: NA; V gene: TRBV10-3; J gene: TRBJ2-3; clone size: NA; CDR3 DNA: TGTGCCACGTCGGACCGACAGACAGATACGCAGTATTTT; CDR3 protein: CATSDRQTDTQYF
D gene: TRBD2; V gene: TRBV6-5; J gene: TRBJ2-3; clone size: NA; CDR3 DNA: TGTGCCGTCGGGAGGGCCGGCACAGATACGCAGTATTTT; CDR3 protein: CAVGRAGTDTQYF
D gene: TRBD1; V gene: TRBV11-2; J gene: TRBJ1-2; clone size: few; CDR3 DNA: TGTGCCAGCAGCTCGCCGGGACAGGGAGACTATGGCTACACCTTC; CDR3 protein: CASSSPGQGDYGYTF
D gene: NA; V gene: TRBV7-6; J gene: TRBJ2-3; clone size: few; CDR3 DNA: TGTGCCAGCAGCTTAAGGCCTACCCGGAGCCCGAGCACAGATACGCAGTATTTT; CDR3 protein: CASSLRPTRSPSTDTQYF
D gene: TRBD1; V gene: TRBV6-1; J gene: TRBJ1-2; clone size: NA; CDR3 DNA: TGTGCCAGCAGACTAACAGGGGGCTATGGCTACACCTTC; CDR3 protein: CASRLTGGYGYTF
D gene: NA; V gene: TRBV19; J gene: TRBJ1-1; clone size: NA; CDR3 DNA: TGTGCCAGTAGTATAAGGGGAATGGGTACTGAAGCTTTCTTT; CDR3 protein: CASSIRGMGTEAFF
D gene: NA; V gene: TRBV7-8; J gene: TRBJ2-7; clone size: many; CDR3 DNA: TGTGCCAGCAGCTTAGTCACCTACGAGCAGTACTTC; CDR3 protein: CASSLVTYEQYF
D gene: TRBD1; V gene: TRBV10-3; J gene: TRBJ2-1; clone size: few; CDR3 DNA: TGTGCCATCAGACCACCGGGACAGGGGGCCGATGAGCAGTTCTTC; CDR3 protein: CAIRPPGQGADEQFF
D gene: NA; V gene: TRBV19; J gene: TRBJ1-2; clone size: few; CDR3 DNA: TGTGCCAGTGGGGAAGGCTACACCTTC; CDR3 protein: CASGEGYTF
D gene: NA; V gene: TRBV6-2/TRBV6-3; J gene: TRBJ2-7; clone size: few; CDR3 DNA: TGTGCCAGCGCTGCTACTGGCTACGAGCAGTACTTC; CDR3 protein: CASAATGYEQYF
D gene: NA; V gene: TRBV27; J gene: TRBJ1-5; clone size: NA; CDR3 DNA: TGTGCCAGCAGTCGGGGGGGTTATCAGCCCCAGCATTTT; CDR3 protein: CASSRGGYQPQHF
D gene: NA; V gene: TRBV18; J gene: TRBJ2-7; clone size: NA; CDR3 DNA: TGTGCCAGCTCACCTTCCCACGCCCCCTCCGAGCAGTACTTC; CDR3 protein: CASSPSHAPSEQYF
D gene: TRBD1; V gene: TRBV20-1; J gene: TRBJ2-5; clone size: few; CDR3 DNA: TGCAGTGCCTCGCCGGGACAGATCCAAGAGACCCAGTACTTC; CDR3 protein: CSASPGQIQETQYF
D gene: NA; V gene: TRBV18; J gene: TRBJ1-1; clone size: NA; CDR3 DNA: TGTGCCAGCTCAGAAAAAGCGAACACTGAAGCTTTCTTT; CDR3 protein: CASSEKANTEAFF